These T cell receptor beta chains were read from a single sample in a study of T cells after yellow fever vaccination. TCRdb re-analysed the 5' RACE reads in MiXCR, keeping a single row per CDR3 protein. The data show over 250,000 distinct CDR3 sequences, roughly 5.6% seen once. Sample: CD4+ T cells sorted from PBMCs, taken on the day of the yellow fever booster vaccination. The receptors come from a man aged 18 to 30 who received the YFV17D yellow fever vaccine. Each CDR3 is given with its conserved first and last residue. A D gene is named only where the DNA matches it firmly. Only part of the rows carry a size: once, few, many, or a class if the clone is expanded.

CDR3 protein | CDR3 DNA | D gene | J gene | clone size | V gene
CSAGRDRGVSYEQYF | TGCAGTGCTGGGCGGGACAGAGGTGTCTCCTACGAGCAGTACTTC | . | TRBJ2-7 | . | TRBV20-1
CASSQEGYSPGGYTF | TGCGCCAGCAGCCAAGAGGGTTATTCTCCCGGCGGCTACACCTTC | . | TRBJ1-2 | few | TRBV4-3
CASSYSQKAKNIQYF | TGTGCCAGCAGTTACAGTCAGAAGGCCAAAAACATTCAGTACTTC | . | TRBJ2-4 | . | TRBV6-5
CASSEGTGVDTQYF | TGCGCCAGCAGCGAGGGGACAGGGGTGGATACGCAGTATTTT | TRBD1 | TRBJ2-3 | few | TRBV5-1
CASSLSQGETQYF | TGTGCCAGCAGCTTATCTCAGGGTGAGACCCAGTACTTC | . | TRBJ2-5 | . | TRBV7-6
CASKDPGTGSLNTEAFF | TGTGCCAGCAAAGATCCCGGGACAGGGTCCCTGAACACTGAAGCTTTCTTT | TRBD1 | TRBJ1-1 | few | TRBV7-2
CASSSDRVTGNTIYF | TGTGCCAGCAGTAGCGACAGGGTGACTGGAAACACCATATATTTT | TRBD1 | TRBJ1-3 | . | TRBV12-3/TRBV12-4
CASSPTGYEQFF | TGTGCCAGCAGCCCCACCGGGTATGAGCAGTTCTTC | . | TRBJ2-1 | few | TRBV9
CASSPDRLNTEAFF | TGTGCCAGCTCCCCGGACAGATTGAACACTGAAGCTTTCTTT | . | TRBJ1-1 | few | TRBV18
CASSYSRRVDAEAFF | TGTGCCAGCAGTTACTCGAGACGGGTAGACGCCGAAGCTTTCTTT | . | TRBJ1-1 | many | TRBV6-5
CASSRGTGSQETQYF | TGTGCCAGCAGTCGAGGAACAGGGTCCCAAGAGACCCAGTACTTC | . | TRBJ2-5 | many | TRBV2
CSVGTPTEAFF | TGCAGCGTCGGAACGCCGACTGAAGCTTTCTTT | . | TRBJ1-1 | many | TRBV29-1
CSVDGTGGEETQYF | TGCAGCGTTGACGGGACAGGGGGCGAAGAGACCCAGTACTTC | TRBD1 | TRBJ2-5 | . | TRBV29-1
CARGAGELFF | TGTGCCAGGGGGGCCGGGGAGCTGTTTTTT | . | TRBJ2-2 | few | TRBV28
CATSSPIAGRDTQYF | TGTGCCACCAGCAGTCCGATAGCGGGGAGGGATACGCAGTATTTT | TRBD2 | TRBJ2-3 | many | TRBV15
CASSPDRRDYGYTF | TGCGCCAGCAGCCCGGACAGGCGAGACTATGGCTACACCTTC | TRBD1 | TRBJ1-2 | many | TRBV4-3
CASSAGLGGTPDTQYF | TGTGCCAGCAGCGCAGGACTCGGCGGGACCCCAGATACGCAGTATTTT | . | TRBJ2-3 | few | TRBV9
CASSPDMAYGYTF | TGTGCCAGCAGTCCGGACATGGCCTATGGCTACACCTTC | . | TRBJ1-2 | many | TRBV12-3/TRBV12-4
CASSLVDGSPLHF | TGTGCCAGCAGTTTAGTAGACGGTTCACCCCTCCACTTT | . | TRBJ1-6 | few | TRBV12-3/TRBV12-4
CASSFDLQGSDYLF | TGCGCCAGCAGCTTTGACCTGCAGGGATCCGACTACCTCTTC | . | TRBJ1-2 | . | TRBV5-1
CASSLQLFTGELFF | TGTGCCAGCAGTTTACAGCTTTTCACCGGGGAGCTGTTTTTT | . | TRBJ2-2 | many | TRBV12-3/TRBV12-4
CASTGFPSTDTQYF | TGTGCCAGCACAGGGTTCCCTAGCACAGATACGCAGTATTTT | . | TRBJ2-3 | few | TRBV25-1
CASSPGGHGIRELFF | TGCGCCAGCAGCCCGGGGGGACATGGGATCCGGGAGCTGTTTTTT | . | TRBJ2-2 | few | TRBV5-1
CSARVGGNGNQPQHF | TGCAGTGCTAGGGTTGGTGGGAACGGCAATCAGCCCCAGCATTTT | . | TRBJ1-5 | . | TRBV20-1
CASSLMGLQGNTIYF | TGTGCCAGCAGCTTAATGGGTCTGCAAGGAAACACCATATATTTT | . | TRBJ1-3 | few | TRBV7-9
CASSPRAQYF | TGTGCCAGCAGCCCAAGAGCCCAGTACTTC | . | TRBJ2-5 | . | TRBV21-1
CASSLGGGSETQYF | TGCGCCAGCAGCTTGGGAGGGGGCTCCGAGACCCAGTACTTC | TRBD1 | TRBJ2-5 | many | TRBV5-1
CAMAGSISPGELFF | TGTGCCATGGCTGGGTCCATCAGCCCCGGGGAGCTGTTTTTT | . | TRBJ2-2 | . | TRBV6-6
CASSAGGVYSNQPQHF | TGTGCCAGCTCAGCCGGAGGGGTATATAGCAATCAGCCCCAGCATTTT | . | TRBJ1-5 | few | TRBV18
CASSPRGQSTGELFF | TGTGCCAGTAGCCCCCGGGGACAGTCCACCGGGGAGCTGTTTTTT | TRBD1 | TRBJ2-2 | few | TRBV19
CASSTQGALEKLFF | TGTGCCAGTAGTACCCAGGGGGCGCTTGAAAAACTGTTTTTT | TRBD1 | TRBJ1-4 | . | TRBV19
CASSTGQNTEAFF | TGTGCCAGCAGCACCGGACAGAACACTGAAGCTTTCTTT | . | TRBJ1-1 | few | TRBV7-9
CASSLGFDNEQFF | TGCGCCAGCAGCTTGGGTTTCGACAATGAGCAGTTCTTC | . | TRBJ2-1 | . | TRBV5-1
CSARGQTVSYEQYF | TGCAGTGCTAGGGGCCAGACAGTCTCCTACGAGCAGTACTTC | . | TRBJ2-7 | few | TRBV20-1
CASSFSDRVYSPLHF | TGCGCCAGCAGCTTCTCGGACAGGGTGTACTCACCCCTCCACTTT | TRBD1 | TRBJ1-6 | many | TRBV5-1
CASQGYPSSPLHF | TGTGCCAGCCAGGGATATCCTTCGTCACCCCTCCACTTT | . | TRBJ1-6 | many | TRBV9
CASSRELLGTEAFF | TGTGCCAGCAGTCGCGAGTTGTTGGGCACTGAAGCTTTCTTT | . | TRBJ1-1 | . | TRBV7-9
CAIIKQGNTEAFF | TGTGCCATCATAAAACAGGGGAACACTGAAGCTTTCTTT | . | TRBJ1-1 | few | TRBV10-3
CSASGRINEKLFF | TGCAGTGCCTCGGGACGAATAAATGAAAAACTGTTTTTT | . | TRBJ1-4 | few | TRBV20-1
CASSYASSGSYEQYF | TGTGCCAGCAGTTACGCTTCTAGCGGCTCCTACGAGCAGTACTTC | TRBD2 | TRBJ2-7 | many | TRBV6-6
CASSRGGYSEAFF | TGTGCCAGTAGTAGGGGGGGGTATAGTGAAGCTTTCTTT | . | TRBJ1-1 | few | TRBV19
CASSLGVGGLTGELFF | TGTGCCAGCAGTTTGGGTGTTGGGGGTCTGACCGGGGAGCTGTTTTTT | . | TRBJ2-2 | many | TRBV27
CASSYFAGLNYGYTF | TGTGCCAGCAGCTATTTTGCAGGGTTAAACTATGGCTACACCTTC | . | TRBJ1-2 | few | TRBV5-6
CASSPGSLAGGYNEQFF | TGTGCCAGCAGCCCCGGCTCCCTAGCGGGGGGGTACAATGAGCAGTTCTTC | TRBD2 | TRBJ2-1 | many | TRBV7-8
CSVSAGSSYEQYF | TGCAGCGTCAGTGCAGGCAGCTCCTACGAGCAGTACTTC | . | TRBJ2-7 | . | TRBV29-1
CSGGERGTEAFF | TGCAGCGGGGGGGAAAGGGGCACTGAAGCTTTCTTT | . | TRBJ1-1 | few | TRBV29-1
CASSWHDRMVAFF | TGTGCCAGCAGTTGGCATGATCGGATGGTAGCTTTCTTT | . | TRBJ1-1 | few | TRBV12-3/TRBV12-4
CASSTGNTGELFF | TGTGCCAGCAGTACAGGGAACACCGGGGAGCTGTTTTTT | . | TRBJ2-2 | many | TRBV12-3/TRBV12-4
CASSEQGTEAFF | TGTGCCAGCAGTGAACAGGGAACTGAAGCTTTCTTT | . | TRBJ1-1 | . | TRBV25-1
CASSLAGGGNSPLHF | TGCGCCAGCAGCTTGGCGGGCGGTGGAAATTCACCCCTCCACTTT | . | TRBJ1-6 | . | TRBV5-1
CASSLNGAQETQYF | TGTGCCAGCAGCTTGAACGGGGCTCAAGAGACCCAGTACTTC | . | TRBJ2-5 | many | TRBV11-2
CASSLQGVVNTEAFF | TGCGCCAGCAGCTTGCAGGGGGTGGTGAACACTGAAGCTTTCTTT | TRBD1 | TRBJ1-1 | . | TRBV5-1
CASSYTENTEAFF | TGTGCCAGCAGTTACACGGAGAACACTGAAGCTTTCTTT | . | TRBJ1-1 | many | TRBV6-5